The 3 T cell receptor beta chains in this list originate from one sample, sequenced in a study of shared clonotypes between healthy human individuals. Sequencing was performed with immunoSEQ multiplex PCR; in TCRdb, only in-frame clones are kept and a portion is missing. In the table there are a few hundred thousand clones, more than 95% of which are singletons. Sequencing used naive CD4+ T cells sorted from blood. Sample subset: CD45RA+ positively selected. The receptor set was obtained from a young woman in good health.

V and J are TRBV11-2 and TRBJ2-1, with 8 bases fitting TRBD2. The V and J ends lost 5 bases and 3 bases, in that order; junction bases with no gene match: 6. This CDR3 has 15 amino acids. Germline lookup yields CDR1 SGHAT and CDR2 FQNNGV. CDR3 residues: CASSAGGGNYNEQFF. Here the CDR3 DNA reads TGTGCCAGCAGCGCGGGGGGCGGGAACTACAATGAGCAGTTCTTC.

The V and J genes are TRBV5-4 and TRBJ2-7; 10 nucleotides line up with TRBD2. Trimming at V came to 5 bases and at J to 5 bases, leaving 10 bases not matched to a gene. Germline V CDR1 and CDR2: SGHNT, YYREEE (reference sequence). CDR3 size: 15 residues. CDR3 coding DNA: TGTGCCAGCAGTTCACAGCGGGAGGGCCTCCACGAGCAGTACTTC. Its translation is CASSSQREGLHEQYF.

The gene calls are TRBV10-1 and TRBJ2-7, with 9 bases fitting TRBD1. CDR3 size: 15 residues. Trimming took 2 bases from V and 3 from J; bases not matched to a gene: 5. In germline, CDR1 is WNHNN, CDR2 SYGVQD (reference sequence). CDR3 protein: CASSEPGTGFYEQYF. The CDR3 coding sequence is TGCGCCAGCAGTGAGCCCGGGACAGGGTTCTACGAGCAGTACTTC.